This T cell receptor (beta chain) appears in the sequencing data of a study of blood T cells in healthy people across ages. Every sample yielded at least 6 million isolated PBMCs. Germline lookup yields CDR1 SGHAT and CDR2 FQNNGV. This CDR3 has 11 residues. Trimming took 0 bases from V and 9 from J, leaving 4 bases between them. A second PCR, run for about 7 to 11 cycles, used a sample-barcoded 5' primer plus a J-beta primer mix. Every sample gave at least 2.5 million paired-end reads containing CDR3. TCRdb analysed the 5' RACE reads with MiXCR anew, one entry per CDR3 protein. Of approximately 1,100,000 distinct CDR3 sequences listed, 35% to 55% are singletons.

This receptor was identified in a woman aged 55-69 years in good health. The sample taken for sequencing was blood. This chain connects TRBV11-2 to TRBJ2-3; D unresolved. For the CDR3, the DNA is TGTGCCAGCAGCTTAGATAAAACGCAGTATTTT. Protein: CASSLDKTQYF. The whole variable domain, filled in from reference TRBV11-2 and TRBJ2-3, reads EAGVAQSPRYKIIEKRQSVAFWCNPISGHATLYWYQQILGQGPKLLIQFQNNGVVDDSQLPKDRFSAERLKGVDSTLKIQPAKLEDSAVYLCASSLDKTQYFGPGTRLTVL.